This T cell receptor beta chain was obtained from a study of T cell responses to AZD1222 COVID-19 vaccine (dated by TCRdb to about 2021). Describing the broader study: AZD1222 recipients whose second dose came at about 4 weeks and those whose second dose came at about 12 weeks were combined into one group, since spike-specific TCR depth and breadth did not differ between the two schedules. TCR sequencing covered approximately 230 trial participants: 200 to 210 given two doses of AZD1222 and 26 given two doses of MenACWY control vaccine. Trial participants were enrolled by age into 18-55, 56-69 and 70-plus year subgroups, with roughly 150, 30 and 60 TCR-sequenced participants respectively.

Points the paper makes about the study in general: The 56-69-year group was small, and its depth increase did not reach significance, likely because of low power. Because no day 14 peak-response samples were available, repertoires were characterized only after the peak T cell response. Conclusions about previously exposed vaccinees were limited because only six AZD1222 recipients were SARS-CoV-2 seropositive at baseline. Spike-specific TCR breadth and depth rose significantly after two AZD1222 doses compared with day 0 and with MenACWY recipients. Most participants were white British and females outnumbered males, and the authors suggested that clonal diversity may have been underestimated. The whole spike protein was spanned by vaccine-associated CD4 TCRs, and dominant responses were seen in regions 160-218 and 743-854. Epitopes outside the regions mutated in the B.1.351 and B.1.1.7 variants were reportedly recognized by nearly half of the unique spike-specific TCRs.

The CDR3 regions of human TCRbeta chains were subjected to immunosequencing. The original pipeline was this. TCRs in the repertoires were compared against a reference library of SARS-CoV-2-specific TCRs that had been generated with the MIRA antigen-specificity platform. Breadth was defined as the fraction of unique TCRs that were SARS-CoV-2-associated. Depth was defined as the fraction of total T cells that were SARS-CoV-2-associated. Using the MIRA data, each spike-specific TCR was mapped to the spike region that the TCR reacts to and placed in a CD4 or CD8 class. Log10-transformed breadth and depth values were compared by one-way ANOVA with Sidak's multiple comparisons tests. TCRdb retrieved this table from immuneACCESS and kept in-frame rearrangements only. Not all clones are present; in checked studies, unresolved V genes account for under half, and no reason is known for the remainder. The DNA gave D and trimming, while V, J and clone size come from that table. The sample has roughly 120,000 clones on record, 85% to 95% of them singletons. About 7.8% of the sample lies in the top ten.

On this clone: Its antigen target is currently unknown. Base qualities are not provided; no much larger clone lies one nucleotide away.

Per the publication, the time point label means: baseline before first vaccination. Vaccinee samples were obtained from the UK trials COV001 and COV002, which included a single-blind randomized controlled phase 2/3 trial of AZD1222 (ChAdOx1 nCoV-19) in healthy adults. Trial participant PBMC samples were collected at day 0 and day 28 after the second dose for TCRbeta chain sequencing. The source is an adult in good health. Sequencing used peripheral blood, obtained on day 0 of AZD1222 vaccination.

The nucleotides are TGTGCCAGCAGTCTTTGGACTGAAGGCGAAGAGACCCAGTACTTC. Its coded protein is CASSLWTEGEETQYF. In this chain, TRBV28 is recombined with TRBJ2-5, and perhaps TRBD2 as D gene, on 5 matching bases. The germline V gene encodes CDR1 MDHEN and CDR2 SYDVKM. The CDR3 holds 15 amino acids from the cysteine to the phenylalanine. Of the read, only the CDR3 DNA is kept; its 45 bases are in frame from base 1. The germline ends are 16 bases apart after V is trimmed by 5 bases and J by 3 bases.